A single sample gave rise to the 15 T cell receptor beta chains below, sequenced in a study of T-cell reconstitution after alpha-beta-depleted transplantation in children. The authors prepared the TCRbeta library with unique molecular identifiers. MiXCR, run by TCRdb on the PCR reads, gives a single entry per CDR3 protein. The repertoire has nearly 20,000 distinct CDR3 sequences, roughly 13% of them found once; the top ten carry roughly 37%. The specimen comprised PBMCs, mostly from graft donor cells, sampled 60 days after TCRalphabeta/CD19-depleted stem cell transplant. These receptors were obtained from a female patient aged 2 to 10 who had a stem cell transplant for congenital amegakaryocytic thrombocytopenia, so the T cells may come from the graft donor.

This clonotype was counted at least ten times. This chain uses TRBV5-6 with TRBJ2-2; perhaps TRBD2 as D (6 bases). CDR3 length: 15 amino acids. V shed 3 bases and J shed 4 bases, with 13 bases lying between them. Germline CDR1 and CDR2: SGHDT and YYEEEE. Here the CDR3 DNA reads TGTGCCAGCAGCTATTCCGGGACTTTCACCGGGGAGCTGTTTTTT. Encoded protein: CASSYSGTFTGELFF. Full variable domain (missing parts from reference TRBV5-6 and TRBJ2-2): DAGVTQSPTHLIKTRGQQVTLRCSPKSGHDTVSWYQQALGQGPQFIFQYYEEEERQRGNFPDRFSGHQFPNYSSELNVNALLLGDSALYLCASSYSGTFTGELFFGEGSRLTVL.

The table lists this clonotype with many counts. The genes are TRBV7-9 and TRBJ2-1; no clear D. The germline V gene has CDR1 SEHNR and CDR2 FQNEAQ (reference sequence). V was cut by 4 bases and J by 10 bases, with 8 bases left in between. This CDR3 has 11 amino acids. In DNA, the CDR3 is TGTGCCAGCAGCTCTTGGGCGGAGCAGTTCTTC. It yields the protein CASSSWAEQFF.

The sample holds many counts of this clonotype. V gene TRBV5-1 combines with J gene TRBJ2-2; D may be TRBD1 (6 bases). The V gene lost 2 bases and the J gene lost 1 base, with 9 bases spanning the gap. Germline V gene lookup returns CDR1 SGHRS and CDR2 YFSETQ. There are 15 residues in the CDR3. The CDR3 DNA sequence: TGCGCCAGCAGCTTCGTCAGGGGGAACACCGGGGAGCTGTTTTTT. Translation: CASSFVRGNTGELFF.

This sequence joins TRBV6-5 and TRBJ2-5; D uncertain. With 2 bases removed from V and 0 bases from J, the gap between germline ends came to 7 bases. Germline V gene data show CDR1 as MNHEY and CDR2 as SVGAGI. This CDR3 spans 14 amino acids. As DNA, the CDR3 is TGTGCCAGCAGTTACGACGTGTACCAAGAGACCCAGTACTTC. Residues: CASSYDVYQETQYF.

This clonotype was counted ten times or more. This CDR3 is CASGGLRNTEAFF. The CDR3 DNA sequence: TGTGCCAGCGGAGGACTGCGGAACACTGAAGCTTTCTTT. The V and J genes are TRBV6-2 or TRBV6-3 and TRBJ1-1; D is unclear. The CDR3 is 13 residues long. V was clipped by 8 bases and J by 1 base, with 11 bases between them. CDR1 and CDR2 from the germline V gene are MNHEY and SVGEGT.

The table lists this clonotype with many counts. This rearrangement joins TRBV29-1 to TRBJ1-2; TRBD1 matches 8 bases. Germline V CDR1 and CDR2: SQVTM, ANQGSEA. The CDR3 sequence is 15 residues long. The junction had 10 bases not matched to a gene; V was cut back by 3 bases and J by 4 bases. The chain's CDR3 is CSVESNRGWGYGYTF. The DNA of the CDR3 is TGCAGCGTTGAGTCGAACAGGGGGTGGGGCTATGGCTACACCTTC.

This clonotype was counted many times. In DNA, the CDR3 is TGCAGTGCTAGAGATGGCGAGCGGGAGATAGATACGCAGTATTTT. It translates to CSARDGEREIDTQYF. The V and J genes are TRBV20-1 and TRBJ2-3; 8 bases are a match to TRBD2. J lost 5 bases, V lost 0 bases, and 7 bases had no gene match. CDR1 DFQATT and CDR2 SNEGSKA come from the germline V gene (reference sequence). The CDR3 is 15 amino acids.

This clonotype was picked up many times. The chain links TRBV12-3 or TRBV12-4 to TRBJ2-7; TRBD1 matches at 7 bases. Trimming at V came to 4 bases and at J to 0 bases, leaving 0 bases not matched to a gene. This CDR3 contains 13 residues. The CDR3 nucleotides are TGTGCCAGCAGTTCAGGGGGCTCCTACGAGCAGTACTTC. Protein: CASSSGGSYEQYF.

Many counts were recorded for this clonotype. The chain joins TRBV20-1 to TRBJ2-3, with 7 positions matching TRBD2. Germline CDR1 is DFQATT and CDR2 is SNEGSKA (reference sequence). The CDR3 covers 16 residues. With V trimmed by 3 bases and J by 3 bases, 12 bases remained unmatched. CDR3 loop: CSARILPGGETDTQYF. CDR3 in DNA: TGCAGTGCTAGGATTTTGCCGGGAGGCGAAACAGATACGCAGTATTTT.

The sample holds many counts of this clonotype. The chain has TRBV13 and TRBJ2-7; D is unclear. The CDR3 extends over 18 amino acids. Trimming shortened V by 0 bases and J by 1 base, and 19 bases separated the two germline ends. CDR1 and CDR2 (germline): PRHDT, FYEKMQ (reference sequence). CDR3 in DNA: TGTGCCAGCAGCTTAGGCCGCTCCCAGGACGGGCGTTCCTACGAGCAGTACTTC. This gives the protein CASSLGRSQDGRSYEQYF.

The V call is TRBV9, the J call TRBJ2-7; D possibly matches TRBD1 or TRBD2 (6 bases each). V dropped 3 bases and J dropped 1 base, with 17 bases sitting between them. The CDR3 loop spans 16 amino acids. The V gene's germline CDR1 is SGDLS and CDR2 YYNGEE. The CDR3 sequence is CASSAGRGPASYEQYF. In DNA form, the CDR3 reads TGTGCCAGCAGCGCAGGACGGGGGCCGGCTTCCTACGAGCAGTACTTC.

This clonotype was detected many times. The rearrangement links TRBV10-3 to TRBJ2-2, with TRBD2 matching over 10 bases. Germline CDR1 is ENHRY and CDR2 is SYGVKD. The CDR3 extends over 17 amino acids. V lost 4 bases to trimming and J lost 4 bases; unmatched junction nucleotides: 9. CDR3 DNA: TGTGCCATCAGTGCTCAGAGCGGGAGGGTAGGCACCGGGGAGCTGTTTTTT. Its protein product is CAISAQSGRVGTGELFF.

This clonotype was detected ten times or more. The rearrangement uses TRBV12-3 or TRBV12-4 and TRBJ2-1; 14 bases match TRBD2. The V gene end was trimmed by 0 bases and the J gene end by 6 bases; junction bases not matched to a gene: 7. This CDR3 has 18 amino acids. CDR3 DNA sequence: TGTGCCAGCAGTTTAGCGCGGGGACTAGCGGGAGCCCTCAATGAGCAGTTCTTC. Translation gives CASSLARGLAGALNEQFF.

This clonotype was counted ten times or more. The V gene is TRBV18, the J gene TRBJ1-1; D is undetermined. V dropped 5 bases and J dropped 5 bases, with 9 bases sitting between them. The germline V gene encodes CDR1 KGHSH and CDR2 LQKENI. The CDR3 contains 12 residues. CDR3 in amino acids: CASSKGMTEAFF. DNA of the CDR3: TGTGCCAGCTCAAAAGGGATGACTGAAGCTTTCTTT.

By share, this clonotype counts as medium-sized (0.01 to 0.1%). The chain has TRBV7-3 and TRBJ1-5; D gene ambiguous. CDR3 length: 15 residues. V gave up 1 base and J gave up 5 bases, with 12 bases separating them. Germline V gives CDR1 SGHTA, CDR2 FQGTGA. DNA for the CDR3: TGTGCCAGCAGCTTAAATTTTACACCGGATCAGCCCCAGCATTTT. Encoded protein: CASSLNFTPDQPQHF.